There are many counts of the clone carrying this TCR beta chain. Antigen: not known. These data belong to a study of identical twins. The CDR3 spans 12 residues. Trimming stripped 2 bases from V and 13 bases from J, with 14 bases between. Germline V CDR1 and CDR2: MNHEY, SVGAGI. Study conclusions and caveats: Monozygotic twin pairs showed more out-of-frame TCR alpha sharing than models estimated.

After template switching added a universal primer site, the resulting cDNA carried unique molecular identifiers. TCRdb re-derived calls from the 5' RACE reads in MiXCR, one entry per CDR3 protein. The table has 250,000 to 350,000 distinct CDR3 sequences, just under 9.5% seen once. The donor group consisted entirely of healthy Caucasians. These records were also assigned to another study, of yellow fever vaccine responses in identical twins. That work contributes: Twins reportedly showed a vaccine T cell response that seemed partly convergent and partly personalized.

The V call is TRBV6-5, the J call TRBJ2-5; a weak D match, TRBD2 (6 bases). The material sequenced was CD8+ T cells sorted from blood. The receptor was isolated from a woman in her late teens or twenties in good health. This chain's CDR3 is CASSYPSGLLYF. The CDR3 region has the DNA TGTGCCAGCAGTTACCCGTCGGGACTCTTGTACTTC.